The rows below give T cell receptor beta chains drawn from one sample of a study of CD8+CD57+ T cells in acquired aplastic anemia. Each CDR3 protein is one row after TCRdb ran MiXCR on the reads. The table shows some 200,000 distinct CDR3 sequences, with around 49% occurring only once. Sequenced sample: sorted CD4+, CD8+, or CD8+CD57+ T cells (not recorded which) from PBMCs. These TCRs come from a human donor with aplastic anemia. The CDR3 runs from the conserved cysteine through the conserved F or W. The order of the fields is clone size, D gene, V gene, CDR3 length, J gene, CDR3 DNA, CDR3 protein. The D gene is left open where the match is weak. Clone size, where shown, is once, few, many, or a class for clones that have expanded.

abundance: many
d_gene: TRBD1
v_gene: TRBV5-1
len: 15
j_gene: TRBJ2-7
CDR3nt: TGCGCCAGCAGCTTGGACGGGACAGGCCCCTACGAGCAGTACTTC
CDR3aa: CASSLDGTGPYEQYF

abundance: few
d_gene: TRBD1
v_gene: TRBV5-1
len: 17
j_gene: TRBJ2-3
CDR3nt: TGCGCCAGCAGCTCCCAATTAGGACAGGGGAGCACAGATACGCAGTATTTT
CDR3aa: CASSSQLGQGSTDTQYF

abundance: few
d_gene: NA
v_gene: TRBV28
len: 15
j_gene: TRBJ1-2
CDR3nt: TGTGCCAGCAGTTCGATACCCGTCCCTTCCTATGGCTACACCTTC
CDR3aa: CASSSIPVPSYGYTF

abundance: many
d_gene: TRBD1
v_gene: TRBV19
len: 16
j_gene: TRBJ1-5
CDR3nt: TGTGCCAGTAGTGCCCGGGACAGGGGACTCAATCAGCCCCAGCATTTT
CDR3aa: CASSARDRGLNQPQHF

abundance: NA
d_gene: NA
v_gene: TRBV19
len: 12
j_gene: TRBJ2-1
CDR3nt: TGTGCCAGTAGAAAGGGTTACAATGAGCAGTTCTTC
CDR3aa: CASRKGYNEQFF

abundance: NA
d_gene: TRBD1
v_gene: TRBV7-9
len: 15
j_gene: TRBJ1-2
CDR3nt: TGTGCCAGCAGCTTAGAGACAGGGGGCAACTATGGCTACACCTTC
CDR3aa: CASSLETGGNYGYTF

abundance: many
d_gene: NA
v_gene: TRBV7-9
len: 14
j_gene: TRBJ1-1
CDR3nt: TGTGCCAGCAGCTTGAACAGTTTGAACACTGAAGCTTTCTTT
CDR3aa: CASSLNSLNTEAFF

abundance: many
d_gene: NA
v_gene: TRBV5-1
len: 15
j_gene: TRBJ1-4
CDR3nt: TGCGCCAGCAGCCAGGGACTTTTCTCTAATGAAAAACTGTTTTTT
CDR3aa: CASSQGLFSNEKLFF

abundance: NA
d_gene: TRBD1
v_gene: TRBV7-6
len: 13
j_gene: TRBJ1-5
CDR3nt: TGTGCCAGCAGCCCGGGACAGCATCAGCCCCAGCATTTT
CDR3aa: CASSPGQHQPQHF

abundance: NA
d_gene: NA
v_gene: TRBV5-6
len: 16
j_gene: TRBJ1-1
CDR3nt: TGTGCCAGCAGTCTTGGGACTAGTGGGGGGGGCACTGAAGCTTTCTTT
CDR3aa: CASSLGTSGGGTEAFF

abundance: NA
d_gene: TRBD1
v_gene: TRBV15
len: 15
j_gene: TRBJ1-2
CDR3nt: TGTGCCACCAGCAGTAAGGACAGGGTGGGCTATGGCTACACCTTC
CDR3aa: CATSSKDRVGYGYTF

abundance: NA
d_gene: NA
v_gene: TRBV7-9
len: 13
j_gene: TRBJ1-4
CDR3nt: TGTGCCAGCGGTCGCGGAACTAATGAAAAACTGTTTTTT
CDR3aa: CASGRGTNEKLFF

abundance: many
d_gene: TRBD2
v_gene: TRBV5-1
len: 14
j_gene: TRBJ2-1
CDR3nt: TGCGCCAGCAGCTTGCGACTAGCGGGGAATGAGCAGTTCTTC
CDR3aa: CASSLRLAGNEQFF

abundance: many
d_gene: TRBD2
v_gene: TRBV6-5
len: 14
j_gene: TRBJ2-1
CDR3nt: TGTGCCAGTATCGGGGGGAGCTCCTACAATGAGCAGTTCTTC
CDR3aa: CASIGGSSYNEQFF

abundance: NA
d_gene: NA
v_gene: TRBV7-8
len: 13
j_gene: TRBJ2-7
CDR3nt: TGTGCCAGCAGCTTAGGGTTCCCCTACGAGCAGTACTTC
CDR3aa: CASSLGFPYEQYF

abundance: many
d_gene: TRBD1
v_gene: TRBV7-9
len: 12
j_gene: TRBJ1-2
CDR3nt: TGTGCCAGCAGCCTGACAGGGGATGGCTACACCTTC
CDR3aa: CASSLTGDGYTF

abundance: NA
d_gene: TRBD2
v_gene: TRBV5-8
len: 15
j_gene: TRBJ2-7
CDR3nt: TGTGCCAACAGCCTCGGACCGGGGGGCTCCTACGAGCAGTACTTC
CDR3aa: CANSLGPGGSYEQYF

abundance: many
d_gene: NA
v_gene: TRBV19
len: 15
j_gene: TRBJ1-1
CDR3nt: TGTGCCAGTAGGCCCCGGGGACGGCTGAACACTGAAGCTTTCTTT
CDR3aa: CASRPRGRLNTEAFF

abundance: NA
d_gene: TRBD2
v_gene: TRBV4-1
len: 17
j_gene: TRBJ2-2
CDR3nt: TGCGCCAGCAGCCAAGGTAGACTAGCGGGGGAGCCCGGGGAGCTGTTTTTT
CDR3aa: CASSQGRLAGEPGELFF

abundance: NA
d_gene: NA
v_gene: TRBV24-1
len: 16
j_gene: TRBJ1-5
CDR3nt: TGTGCCACCAGTGATCCTCGGCAGGGAAGGTATCAGCCCCAGCATTTT
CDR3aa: CATSDPRQGRYQPQHF

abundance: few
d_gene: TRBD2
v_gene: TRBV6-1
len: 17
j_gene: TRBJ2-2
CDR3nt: TGTGCCAGCAGCAGACACGGCGGGGGGGTTAACACCGGGGAGCTGTTTTTT
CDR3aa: CASSRHGGGVNTGELFF

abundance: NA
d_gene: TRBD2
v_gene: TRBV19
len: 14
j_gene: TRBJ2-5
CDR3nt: TGTGCCAGTAGCGGACTAGGGGATCAGGAGACCCAGTACTTC
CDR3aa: CASSGLGDQETQYF

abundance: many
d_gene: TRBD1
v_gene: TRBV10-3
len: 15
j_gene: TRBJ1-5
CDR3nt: TGTGCCATCAGTGGCGGAGGGGGCCGGGATCAGCCCCAGCATTTT
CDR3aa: CAISGGGGRDQPQHF

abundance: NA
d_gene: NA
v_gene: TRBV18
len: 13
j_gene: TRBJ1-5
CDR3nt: TGTGCCAGCGCTGGGACGGGCAATCAGCCCCAGCATTTT
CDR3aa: CASAGTGNQPQHF

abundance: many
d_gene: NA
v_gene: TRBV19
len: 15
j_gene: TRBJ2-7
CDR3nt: TGTGCCAGTAGTGTGAACAGGAGAGCATATCCCGAGCAGTACTTC
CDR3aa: CASSVNRRAYPEQYF

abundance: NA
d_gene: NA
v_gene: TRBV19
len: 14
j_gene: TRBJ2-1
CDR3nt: TGTGCCAGTAGTATAGTAGGAACAGGGAATGAGCAGTTCTTC
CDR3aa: CASSIVGTGNEQFF

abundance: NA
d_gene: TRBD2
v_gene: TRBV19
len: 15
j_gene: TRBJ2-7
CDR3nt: TGTGCCAGTAGTGCAAGACTAGCGGGCACCTACGAGCAGTACTTC
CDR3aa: CASSARLAGTYEQYF

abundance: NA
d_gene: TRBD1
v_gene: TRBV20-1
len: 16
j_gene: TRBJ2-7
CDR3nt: TGCAGTGCTCTTCAAGAGACGAGACAGGGGGGGGAAGAGCAGTACTTC
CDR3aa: CSALQETRQGGEEQYF

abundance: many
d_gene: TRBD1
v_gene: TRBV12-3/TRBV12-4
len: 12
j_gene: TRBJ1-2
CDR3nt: TGTGCCAGCACTGACAGGGGCTTTGGCTACACCTTC
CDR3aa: CASTDRGFGYTF

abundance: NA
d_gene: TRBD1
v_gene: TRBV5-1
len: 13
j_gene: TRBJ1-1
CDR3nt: TGCGCCAGCGCTGGACAGGGGCTTACTGAAGCTTTCTTT
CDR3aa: CASAGQGLTEAFF

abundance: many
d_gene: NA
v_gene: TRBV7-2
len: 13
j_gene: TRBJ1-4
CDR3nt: TGTGCCAGCAGCCCACAGGGTAGTGAAAAACTGTTTTTT
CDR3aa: CASSPQGSEKLFF

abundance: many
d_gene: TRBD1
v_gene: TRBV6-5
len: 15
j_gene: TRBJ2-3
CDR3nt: TGTGCCAGCAGGCCCGGGACAGGTCACACAGATACGCAGTATTTT
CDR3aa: CASRPGTGHTDTQYF

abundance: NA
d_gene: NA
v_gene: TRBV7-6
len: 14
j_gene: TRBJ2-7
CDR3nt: TGTGCCAGCAGCCGAGGGGGGACTACCTACGAGCAGTACTTC
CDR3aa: CASSRGGTTYEQYF

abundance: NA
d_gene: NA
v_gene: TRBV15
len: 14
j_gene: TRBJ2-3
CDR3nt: TGTGCCACCAGCGAGGGGGATTACACAGATACGCAGTATTTT
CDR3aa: CATSEGDYTDTQYF

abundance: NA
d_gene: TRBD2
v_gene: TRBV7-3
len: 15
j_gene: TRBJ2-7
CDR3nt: TGTGCCAGCAGCTTGAGCGGGGGGTACTCCTACGAGCAGTACTTC
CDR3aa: CASSLSGGYSYEQYF

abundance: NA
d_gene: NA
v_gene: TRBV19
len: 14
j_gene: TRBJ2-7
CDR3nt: TGTGCCAGTAGCATTGGACGAAGCTCCTACGAGCAGTACTTC
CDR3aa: CASSIGRSSYEQYF

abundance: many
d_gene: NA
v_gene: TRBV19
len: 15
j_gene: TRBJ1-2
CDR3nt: TGTGCCAGTAGTGACCAACCCAGGGCTAACTATGGCTACACCTTC
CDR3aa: CASSDQPRANYGYTF

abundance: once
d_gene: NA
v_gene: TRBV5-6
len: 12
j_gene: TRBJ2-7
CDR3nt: TGTGCCTGGAGTAGGGGGGCCTACGAGCAGTACTTC
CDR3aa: CAWSRGAYEQYF

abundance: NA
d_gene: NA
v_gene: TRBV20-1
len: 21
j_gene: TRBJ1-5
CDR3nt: TGCAGTGCTAAGGGAGGGGGGGGGGGGGGGGGGGGGGGGGGGGGCAATCAGCCCCAGCATTTT
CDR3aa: CSAKGGGGGGGGGGGNQPQHF

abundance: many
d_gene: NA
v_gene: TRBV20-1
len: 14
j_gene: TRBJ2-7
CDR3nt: TGCAGTGCTAGAGACCTCGGGGCCGGACACGAGCAGTACTTC
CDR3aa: CSARDLGAGHEQYF

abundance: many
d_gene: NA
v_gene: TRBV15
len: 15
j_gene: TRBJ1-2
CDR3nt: TGTGCCACCAGCAGAGATTGGGCAGGGAACAATGGCTACACCTTC
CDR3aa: CATSRDWAGNNGYTF

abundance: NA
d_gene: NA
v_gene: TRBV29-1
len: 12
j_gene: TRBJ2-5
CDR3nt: TGCAGCGTTGAGGTAGCATACAATGAGCAGTACTTC
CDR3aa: CSVEVAYNEQYF

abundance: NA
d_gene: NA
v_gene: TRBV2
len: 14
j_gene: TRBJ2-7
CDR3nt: TGTGCCGGCAGCTTGGTCCCAGGGTTTCGCGAGCAGTACTTC
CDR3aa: CAGSLVPGFREQYF

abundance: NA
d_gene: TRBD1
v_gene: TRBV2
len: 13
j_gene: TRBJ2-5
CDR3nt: TGTGCCAGCACAGGGGCAGGGGGTGAGACCCAGTACTTC
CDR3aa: CASTGAGGETQYF

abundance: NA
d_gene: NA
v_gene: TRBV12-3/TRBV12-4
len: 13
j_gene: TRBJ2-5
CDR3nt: TGTGCCAGCAGCTTCGGGGGCCCTGAGACCAAGTACTTC
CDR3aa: CASSFGGPETKYF

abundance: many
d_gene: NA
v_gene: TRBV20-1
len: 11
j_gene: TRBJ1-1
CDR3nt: TGCAGTGCTCCCTGGCAGAAAGAAGCTTTCTTT
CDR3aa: CSAPWQKEAFF

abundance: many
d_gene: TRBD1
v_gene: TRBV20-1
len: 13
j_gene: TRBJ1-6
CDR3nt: TGCAGTGCTAACAGGGGAACGAATTCACCCCTCCACTTT
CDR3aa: CSANRGTNSPLHF

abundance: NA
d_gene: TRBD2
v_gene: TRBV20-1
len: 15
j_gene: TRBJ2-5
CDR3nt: TGCAGTGCTAGCGGGACTAGCGGGCATCAAGAGACCCAGTACTTC
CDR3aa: CSASGTSGHQETQYF

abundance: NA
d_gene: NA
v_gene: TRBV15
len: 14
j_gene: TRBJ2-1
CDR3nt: TGTGCCCATAGCGCGGGTGGTTTTGGAAATGAGCAGTTCTTC
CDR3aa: CAHSAGGFGNEQFF

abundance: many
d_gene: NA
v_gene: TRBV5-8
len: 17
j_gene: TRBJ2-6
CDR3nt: TGTGCCAGCAGCTTGGCTCGGGAAAGCTCTGGGGCCAACGTCCTGACTTTC
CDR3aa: CASSLARESSGANVLTF

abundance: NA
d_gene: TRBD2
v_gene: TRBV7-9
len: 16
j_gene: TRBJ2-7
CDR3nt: TGTGCCAGCAGCTTGGGAGCGGGGGAAAACACTGGGGAGCTGTACTTC
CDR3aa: CASSLGAGENTGELYF

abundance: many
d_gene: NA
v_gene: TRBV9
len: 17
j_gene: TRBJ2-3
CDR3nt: TGTGCCAGCAGCGCCACCTCGAGGGCTAGCGGCACAGATACGCAGTATTTT
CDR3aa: CASSATSRASGTDTQYF

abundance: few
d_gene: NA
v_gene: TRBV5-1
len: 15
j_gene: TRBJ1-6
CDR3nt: TGCGCCAGCAGCTTGGCCTTCACCCCGAATTCACCCCTCCACTTT
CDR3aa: CASSLAFTPNSPLHF

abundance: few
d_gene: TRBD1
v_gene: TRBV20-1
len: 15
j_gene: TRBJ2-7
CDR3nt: TGCAGTGCTAGAGATTGGGGACAGGGGGGCGTCGAGCAGTACTTC
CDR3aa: CSARDWGQGGVEQYF